This T cell receptor beta chain was recovered during a study of post-analysis software for immune sequencing data (dated by TCRdb to between 2014 and 2017). Looking at the study overall: Relapsing-remitting, secondary progressive and progressive-relapsing multiple sclerosis were recorded as disease courses, and subtype annotation was lacking for some patients. A subset of samples was prepared in parallel using single-end sample barcoding, then pooled and co-amplified after Illumina adapter ligation. The patient repertoires were compared against about a dozen previously published healthy control repertoires obtained from donors aged about 6 to 28 years.

To demonstrate the VDJtools post-analysis software, the study profiled TCR beta repertoires from the peripheral blood of about 13 young patients with multiple sclerosis. The multiple sclerosis patients were children and adolescents ranging in age from roughly 6 to 15 years. Beyond this particular receptor, the publication reports: Significantly higher frequencies in patients than in controls were found for roughly 5 TRBV segments, including TRBV5-6, TRBV5-1 and TRBV20-1. Significantly lower normalized Chao1 diversity was found in multiple sclerosis patients than in controls, suggesting substantial peripheral T-cell clonal expansion. The multiple sclerosis patient group was slightly younger than the control group. Strong co-clustering of samples prepared in the same batch was shown by direct clustering with F measure, prompting a batch-effect correction.

Reading the germline V gene (reference sequence) gives CDR1 DFQATT and CDR2 SNEGSKA. The CDR3 has 13 amino acids, counting the end cysteine and phenylalanine. Just the 39-base CDR3 DNA is kept, in frame starting at base 1. V is pared back by 3 bases and J by 4 bases, with 13 bases lying between the germline termini. Details on this clonotype: The antigen it recognizes is unknown. The record has no base qualities; no much larger clone is one base away.

Library preparation employed PCR. Data came from an Illumina HiSeq 2500. Unique molecular identifiers were incorporated into TCR beta cDNA libraries to reduce PCR and sequencing biases. Every 1 to 10 million input T cells yielded approximately 500,000 cDNA molecules, meaning each molecule approximated one T cell. The patient libraries were prepared and sequenced with the same protocol used for the earlier healthy control dataset. Samples belonging to the same batch were prepared together, multiplexed and sequenced on a shared HiSeq lane. Turning to the authors' computational methods: MIGEC was used to process the raw barcoded reads, and molecular identifier groups with only a single read were discarded before consensus assembly and CDR3 extraction. VDJtools was used for post-analysis of the clonotype tables, and diversity was normalized by down-sampling every dataset to the size of the smallest sample. In repertoire overlap clustering, CDR3 amino acid sequences, but not nucleotide sequences, were matched to correct batch-related cross-sample contamination. TCRdb ran its own pipeline on the public reads, namely fastp trimming at Q25 and MiXCR clone calling, and kept in-frame beta chains. CDR3 protein sequences are deduplicated, and each keeps its most common genes and DNA. TCRdb's processing, not the authors', yielded these V and J calls. The sample records under 900,000 distinct CDR3 sequences, roughly half of which are singletons. Jointly, the top ten make up approximately 4.2% of the sample.

This TCR came from a girl between 10 and 17 years old with multiple sclerosis. The specimen sequenced was blood. In this chain, TRBV20-1 is recombined with TRBJ2-7; TRBD2 could be the D gene, as 6 bases match. The sequenced DNA: TGCAGTGCTAGCGGGGGTAGAAAATACGAGCAGTACTTC. This codes for CSASGGRKYEQYF.